The 29 T cell receptor beta chains below were found in one sample sequenced in a study of cytomegalovirus exposure and HLA in healthy donors. With 60 Vbeta and 13 Jbeta primers, the PCR was carried out. Sequencing was performed with immunoSEQ multiplex PCR; in TCRdb, only in-frame clones are kept and a portion is missing. This repertoire shows 85,000 to 130,000 clones, more than 70% found once; its top ten account for more than 2%. The source material was PBMCs. The source is a middle-aged man in good health and CMV-seronegative.

The V and J genes are TRBV11-2 and TRBJ2-6, with a tentative D call TRBD1 (6 bases). From germline, CDR1 is SGHAT and CDR2 FQNNGV. Trimming removed 5 bases at V and 0 bases at J, with 14 bases between. CDR3 length: 17 amino acids. The CDR3 is CASSQGSGDSGANVLTF. The CDR3 nucleotides are TGTGCCAGCAGCCAAGGATCAGGGGACTCTGGGGCCAACGTCCTGACTTTC.

This clone has just one count. The rearrangement joins TRBV5-6 to TRBJ2-3, with TRBD1 matching over 7 bases. Germline assignment: CDR1 SGHDT and CDR2 YYEEEE. Losses at the gene ends were 2 bases for V and 4 bases for J; bases not matched to a gene: 1. The CDR3 loop spans 13 amino acids. The CDR3 DNA is TGTGCCAGCAGCTTACAGGGGCCAGATACGCAGTATTTT. Its translation is CASSLQGPDTQYF.

The chain recombines TRBV19 with TRBJ1-2; 8 bases fit TRBD1. CDR1 and CDR2 from the germline V gene are LNHDA and SQIVND (reference sequence). The ends lost 9 bases at V and 8 bases at J; junction bases unmatched: 11. The CDR3 runs to 13 residues. In DNA, the CDR3 is TGTGCCAGCTCGTTTCAGGGGGCTTTAGGCTACACCTTC. It specifies CASSFQGALGYTF.

The chain has TRBV7-6 and TRBJ2-1, with 7 bases matching TRBD2. V lost 1 base, J lost 4 bases, and 4 bases stayed unmatched. CDR3 length: 15 amino acids. Germline CDR1 SGHVS, CDR2 FNYEAQ. The CDR3 DNA sequence: TGTGCCAGCAGCTTAGGTGGGGGGGGGTACAATGAGCAGTTCTTC. It is translated as CASSLGGGGYNEQFF.

CDR3 amino acids: CASRGFTGGLTF. CDR3 DNA sequence: TGTGCCAGCAGGGGCTTCACAGGGGGTCTCACCTTC. The gene calls are TRBV2 and TRBJ1-2, with 8 positions matching TRBD1. V shed 6 bases, J shed 13 bases, and the junction held 10 bases outside the gene matches. There are 12 residues in the CDR3. Germline V gene lookup returns CDR1 SNHLY and CDR2 FYNNEI.

The rearrangement uses TRBV29-1 and TRBJ2-2; possibly TRBD2 for D (5 bases). Germline lookup yields CDR1 SQVTM and CDR2 ANQGSEA. V lost 4 bases and J 7 bases, leaving 7 bases between the germline ends. The CDR3 totals 11 residues. CDR3 in amino acids: CSVAGNGELFF. Written as DNA, the CDR3 is TGCAGCGTTGCGGGGAACGGGGAGCTGTTTTTT.

The CDR3 loop is CASSAIETGENIQYF. The CDR3 coding sequence is TGTGCCAGTAGTGCCATAGAGACAGGGGAAAACATTCAGTACTTC. The chain uses TRBV19 and TRBJ2-4; 8 bases match TRBD1. Per the germline V gene, CDR1 is LNHDA and CDR2 is SQIVND (reference sequence). The CDR3 length is 15 residues. J gave up 5 bases and V 5 bases, and 8 bases lay outside the gene matches.

This clone was picked up one time. The V call is TRBV9, the J call TRBJ1-4, with 10 bases matching TRBD1. Trimming cost V 4 bases and J 7 bases; bases outside gene matches: 4. Looked up from germline, CDR1 is SGDLS and CDR2 is YYNGEE. This CDR3 comprises 14 residues. CDR3 nucleotides: TGTGCCAGCAGCTTCGGACAGGGGGGTGAAAAACTGTTTTTT. Its translation: CASSFGQGGEKLFF.

In the case of this clone: One junction end does not reproduce the germline sequence, and a read error may be involved. The J gene is TRBJ1-4, the V gene TRBV6-9; D is undetermined. From germline, CDR1 is MNHGY and CDR2 SVAAGI. The CDR3 totals 10 residues. CDR3 amino acids: CASSYEVSHF. The CDR3 DNA follows: TGTGCCAGCAGTTATGAGGTCTCCCATTTT.

In nucleotides, the CDR3 is TGTGCCATCAGTGGAGGGACAGAGGGGGAAAAACTGTTTTTT. It specifies CAISGGTEGEKLFF. This chain joins TRBV10-3 and TRBJ1-4; 7 bases fit TRBD1. V was clipped by 4 bases and J by 8 bases; unmatched bases: 7. Germline V gene sequence: CDR1 ENHRY, CDR2 SYGVKD. The CDR3 runs 14 residues.

This chain uses TRBV6-6 with TRBJ2-3; 12 bases agree with TRBD2. The germline V gene has CDR1 MNHNY and CDR2 SVGAGI (reference sequence). The CDR3 extends over 16 amino acids. V shed 1 base and J 1 base; nucleotides not matched to a gene: 0. Here the CDR3 DNA reads TGTGCCAGCAGTTACTGGACTAGCGGGGGCACAGATACGCAGTATTTT. Residues: CASSYWTSGGTDTQYF.

On this clone: The junction departs from germline at one end; a sequencing error may be responsible. V usage is TRBV5-1 and J usage is TRBJ2-1, with TRBD2 identical over 9 bases. Germline lookup yields CDR1 SGHRS and CDR2 YFSETQ. This CDR3 comprises 16 residues. The CDR3 DNA sequence: TGCGCCAGCAGCTTAGTAAGCGGGGGGTCCTCCAATGAGCAGTTCTTC. Translating it yields CASSLVSGGSSNEQFF.

The sample holds a few counts of this clone. The CDR3 nucleotides read TGTGCCAGTAGACTCCCGGTCGGAGGGTCTACTAACTATGGCTACACCTTC. Translating it yields CASRLPVGGSTNYGYTF. The V call is TRBV19, the J call TRBJ1-2; D uncertain. This CDR3 contains 17 residues. V was cut by 6 bases and J by 0 bases, with 20 bases left in between. CDR1 and CDR2 (germline): LNHDA, SQIVND (reference sequence).

The sample holds a few counts of this clone. V usage is TRBV7-3 and J usage is TRBJ2-6; weak D call: TRBD1 (5 bases). The germline V and J ends were trimmed by 8 bases and 0 bases, with 26 bases remaining between them. Germline V gene sequence: CDR1 SGHTA, CDR2 FQGTGA. The length of the CDR3 is 20 residues. CDR3 DNA sequence: TGTGCCAGCCCTTTACCCACCGCAGGGAACCACGGCTCTGGGGCCAACGTCCTGACTTTC. Protein: CASPLPTAGNHGSGANVLTF.

The rearrangement joins TRBV6-1 to TRBJ2-5; TRBD1 agrees at 9 bases. CDR3 size: 15 residues. CDR1 and CDR2 from the germline V gene are MNHNS and SASEGT. After removal of 9 bases from V and 5 bases from J, the junction contained 13 bases not matched to a gene. The CDR3 coding sequence is TGTGCCAGTACCCTCAACCTTGGACAGGGGGAGACCCAGTACTTC. This sequence encodes CASTLNLGQGETQYF.

V and J are TRBV19 and TRBJ1-5; 8 bases line up with TRBD1. With 9 bases clipped from V and 3 bases from J, the junction kept 10 bases outside the gene matches. The CDR3 is made up of 15 amino acids. CDR1 and CDR2 (germline): LNHDA, SQIVND (reference sequence). The CDR3 is CASTGTGGSNQPQHF. DNA of the CDR3: TGTGCCAGCACCGGGACAGGTGGATCCAATCAGCCCCAGCATTTT.

V is TRBV6-5 and J is TRBJ1-2, with 8 bases matching TRBD1. Germline V lookup: CDR1 MNHEY, CDR2 SVGAGI. J was trimmed by 11 bases and V by 2 bases; bases with no gene match: 4. This CDR3 region has 12 residues. The CDR3 DNA reads as TGTGCCAGCAGTTACGCGAACAGGGGGTACACCTTC. Its translation is CASSYANRGYTF.

V gene TRBV6-4 combines with J gene TRBJ2-3; D may be TRBD2 (7 bases). Germline V gene lookup returns CDR1 MRHNA and CDR2 SNTAGT. The V end was cut by 2 bases, the J end by 6 bases, with 12 bases between. CDR3 size: 14 residues. The CDR3 reads CASSDGAGADTQYF. The CDR3 coding sequence is TGTGCCAGCAGTGACGGTGCGGGGGCGGATACGCAGTATTTT.

This clone was observed once. J is TRBJ2-3 and V is TRBV29-1; 9 bases are shared with TRBD1. V dropped 6 bases and J dropped 15; count of bases not matched to a gene: 13. The CDR3 totals 12 residues. Germline lookup yields CDR1 SQVTM and CDR2 ANQGSEA. The CDR3 DNA is TGCAGCGTCGCCGAAGGGGACAGGGCGAGTTATTTT. Residues: CSVAEGDRASYF.

The gene calls are TRBV5-4 and TRBJ1-3; D not resolved. Germline CDR1 SGHNT, CDR2 YYREEE (reference sequence). The CDR3 runs 14 residues. Trimming pared 2 bases from V and 0 bases from J, leaving 6 bases between. CDR3 loop: CASSFGSSGNTIYF. CDR3 sequence (DNA): TGTGCCAGCAGCTTCGGTAGCTCTGGAAACACCATATATTTT.

V is TRBV4-2 and J is TRBJ2-1; 7 bases agree with TRBD1. Germline lookup yields CDR1 LGHNA and CDR2 YNFKEQ. The J segment lost 1 base and the V segment lost 4 bases, leaving 4 bases of the junction unmatched. The CDR3 totals 15 residues. CDR3 amino acids: CASSLQGNSYNEQFF. The CDR3 region has the DNA TGTGCCAGCAGCCTACAGGGGAATTCCTACAATGAGCAGTTCTTC.

This rearrangement joins TRBV10-2 to TRBJ2-2; D remains unclear. CDR1 is WSHSY, CDR2 SAAADI, per germline. V dropped 8 bases and J dropped 5 bases, with 15 bases sitting between them. This CDR3 comprises 14 residues. The CDR3 protein is CASRDWSGTGELFF. The DNA of the CDR3 is TGCGCCAGCCGAGACTGGTCTGGGACCGGGGAGCTGTTTTTT.

The chain combines TRBV6-4 with TRBJ1-1, with D uncertain. The germline gives CDR1 MRHNA, CDR2 SNTAGT. This CDR3 is 13 amino acids long. Between the trimmed V and J ends, which lost 4 bases and 4 bases, there was a span of 10 bases. Here the CDR3 reads CASSGESGTEAFF. For the CDR3, the DNA is TGTGCCAGCAGTGGGGAGTCGGGCACTGAAGCTTTCTTT.

V is TRBV6-1 and J is TRBJ2-1, with 7 bases lining up with TRBD1. The CDR3 loop spans 15 amino acids. Germline-derived CDR1 and CDR2 are MNHNS and SASEGT. V gave up 7 bases and J gave up 4 bases; unmatched junction bases: 10. The CDR3 nucleotides read TGTGCCAGCAATCCCGTAGGGGGCGGTTACAATGAGCAGTTCTTC. It yields the protein CASNPVGGGYNEQFF.

Of note for this clone: This sample includes further DNA sequences coding for the same CDR3. V usage is TRBV5-1 and J usage is TRBJ2-7; 8 nucleotides align to TRBD1. V lost 0 bases to trimming and J lost 6 bases; unmatched junction nucleotides: 8. Germline V gene sequence: CDR1 SGHRS, CDR2 YFSETQ. There are 15 residues in the CDR3. The CDR3 region has the DNA TGCGCCAGCAGCTTGGCAGGGACAGGCTCCGCCGAGCAGTACTTC. This encodes CASSLAGTGSAEQYF. Together with reference TRBV5-1 and TRBJ2-7, the CDR3 gives the full variable domain: KAGVTQTPRYLIKTRGQQVTLSCSPISGHRSVSWYQQTPGQGLQFLFEYFSETQRNKGNFPGRFSGRQFSNSRSEMNVSTLELGDSALYLCASSLAGTGSAEQYFGPGTRLTVT.

This chain joins TRBV16 and TRBJ1-2; D may be TRBD1 (6 bases). V was cut by 0 bases and J by 14 bases, with 13 bases left in between. The CDR3 covers 12 residues. Per the germline V gene, CDR1 is KGHSY and CDR2 is FQNENV. CDR3 sequence reads: CASSQSRGALTF. In DNA form, the CDR3 reads TGTGCCAGCAGCCAATCCCGGGGGGCCCTTACCTTC.

This clone is a singleton in its sample. The genes are TRBV11-3 and TRBJ1-6, with a tentative D call TRBD1 (5 bases). Deletions cut 5 bases from V and 6 bases from J, with 17 bases between. CDR3 length: 16 amino acids. Germline CDR1 is SGHNT and CDR2 is YENEEA. CDR3 in amino acids: CASSDARDFLNSPLHF. CDR3 nucleotide sequence: TGTGCCAGCAGCGACGCCCGGGACTTCCTTAATTCACCCCTCCACTTT.

This chain joins TRBV5-6 and TRBJ1-6; D not resolved. CDR3 length equals 15 residues. The germline V gene has CDR1 SGHDT and CDR2 YYEEEE. Trimming shortened V by 1 base and J by 7 bases, and 12 bases separated the two germline ends. CDR3 sequence (DNA): TGTGCCAGCAGCTTGAGGAGTCTGTTCAATTCACCCCTCCACTTT. Protein product: CASSLRSLFNSPLHF.

The genes are TRBV11-3 and TRBJ2-5; a possible D gene is TRBD2 (6 bases). Germline assignment: CDR1 SGHNT and CDR2 YENEEA. Trimming took 3 bases from V and 4 from J, leaving 12 bases between them. The CDR3 spans 14 residues. The CDR3 bases are TGTGCCAGCAGCTTTAGCGGAAGGTTAGAGACCCAGTACTTC. It codes for CASSFSGRLETQYF. Full variable domain (missing parts from reference TRBV11-3 and TRBJ2-5): EAGVVQSPRYKIIEKKQPVAFWCNPISGHNTLYWYLQNLGQGPELLIRYENEEAVDDSQLPKDRFSAERLKGVDSTLKIQPAELGDSAVYLCASSFSGRLETQYFGPGTRLLVL.